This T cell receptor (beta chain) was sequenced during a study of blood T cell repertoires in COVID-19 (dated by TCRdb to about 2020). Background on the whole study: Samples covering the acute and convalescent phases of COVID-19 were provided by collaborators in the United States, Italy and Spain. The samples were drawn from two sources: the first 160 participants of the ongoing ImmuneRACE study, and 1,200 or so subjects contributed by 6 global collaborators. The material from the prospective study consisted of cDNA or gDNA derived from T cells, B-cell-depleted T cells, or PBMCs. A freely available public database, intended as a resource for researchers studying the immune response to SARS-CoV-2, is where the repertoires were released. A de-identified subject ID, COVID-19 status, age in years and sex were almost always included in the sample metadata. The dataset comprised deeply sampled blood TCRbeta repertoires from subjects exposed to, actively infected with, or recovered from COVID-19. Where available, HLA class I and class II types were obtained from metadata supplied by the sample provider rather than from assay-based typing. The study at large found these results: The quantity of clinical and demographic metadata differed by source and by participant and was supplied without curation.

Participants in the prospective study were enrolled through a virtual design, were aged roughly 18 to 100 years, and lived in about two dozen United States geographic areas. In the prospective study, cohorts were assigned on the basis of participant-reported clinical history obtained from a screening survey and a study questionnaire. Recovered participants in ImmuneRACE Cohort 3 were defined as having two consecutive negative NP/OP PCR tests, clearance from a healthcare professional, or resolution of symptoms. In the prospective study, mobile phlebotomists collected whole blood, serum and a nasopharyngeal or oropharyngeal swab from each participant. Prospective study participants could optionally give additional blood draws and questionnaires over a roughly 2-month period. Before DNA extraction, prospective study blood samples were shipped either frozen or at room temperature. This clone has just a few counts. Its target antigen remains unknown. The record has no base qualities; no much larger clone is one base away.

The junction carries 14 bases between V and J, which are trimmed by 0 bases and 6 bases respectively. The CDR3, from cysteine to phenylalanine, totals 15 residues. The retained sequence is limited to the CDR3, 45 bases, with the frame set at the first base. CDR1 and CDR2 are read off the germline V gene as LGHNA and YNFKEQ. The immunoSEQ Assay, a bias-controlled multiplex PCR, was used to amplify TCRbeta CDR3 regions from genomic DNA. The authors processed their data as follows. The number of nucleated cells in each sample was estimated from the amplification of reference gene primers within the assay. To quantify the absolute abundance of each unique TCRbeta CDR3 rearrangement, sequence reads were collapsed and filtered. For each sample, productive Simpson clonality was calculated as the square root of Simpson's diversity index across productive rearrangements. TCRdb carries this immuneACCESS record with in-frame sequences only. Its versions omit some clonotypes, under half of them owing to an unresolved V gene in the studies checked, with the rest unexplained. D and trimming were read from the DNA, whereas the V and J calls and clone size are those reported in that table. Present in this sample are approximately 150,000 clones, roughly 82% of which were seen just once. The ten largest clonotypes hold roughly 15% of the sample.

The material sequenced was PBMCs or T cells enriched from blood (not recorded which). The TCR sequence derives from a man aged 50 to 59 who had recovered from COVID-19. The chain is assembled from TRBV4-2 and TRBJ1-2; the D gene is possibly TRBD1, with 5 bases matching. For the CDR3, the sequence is CASSQDTGRENGYTF. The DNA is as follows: TGTGCCAGCAGCCAAGATACGGGCAGGGAAAATGGCTACACCTTC.